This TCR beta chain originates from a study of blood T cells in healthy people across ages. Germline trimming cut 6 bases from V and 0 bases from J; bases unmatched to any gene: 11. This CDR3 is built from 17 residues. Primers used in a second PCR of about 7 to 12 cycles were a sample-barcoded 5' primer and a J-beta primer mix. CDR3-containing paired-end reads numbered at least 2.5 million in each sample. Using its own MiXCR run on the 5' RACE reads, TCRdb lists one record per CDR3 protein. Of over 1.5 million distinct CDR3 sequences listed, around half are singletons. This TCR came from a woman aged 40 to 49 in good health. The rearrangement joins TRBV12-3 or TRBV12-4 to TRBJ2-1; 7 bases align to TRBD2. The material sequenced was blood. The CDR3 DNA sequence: TGTGCCAGCAGACGTAGCGGGTCCTTGAGCTCCTACAATGAGCAGTTCTTC. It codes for CASRRSGSLSSYNEQFF.